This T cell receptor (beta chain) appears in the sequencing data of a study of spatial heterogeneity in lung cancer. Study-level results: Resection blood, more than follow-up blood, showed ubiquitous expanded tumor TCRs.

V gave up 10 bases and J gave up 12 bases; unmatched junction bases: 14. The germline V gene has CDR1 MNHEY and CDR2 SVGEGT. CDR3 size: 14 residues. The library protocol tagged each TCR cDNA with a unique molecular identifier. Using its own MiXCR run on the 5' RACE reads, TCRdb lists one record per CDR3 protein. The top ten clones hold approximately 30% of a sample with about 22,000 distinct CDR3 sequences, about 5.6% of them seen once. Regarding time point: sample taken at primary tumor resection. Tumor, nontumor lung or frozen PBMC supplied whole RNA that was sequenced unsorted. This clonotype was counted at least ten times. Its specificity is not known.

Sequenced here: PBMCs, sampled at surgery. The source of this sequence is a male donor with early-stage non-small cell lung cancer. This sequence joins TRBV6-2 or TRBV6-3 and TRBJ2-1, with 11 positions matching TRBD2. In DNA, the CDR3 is TGTGCCATCTTGGGACTAGCGGCACCCCGAGTGCAGTTCTTC. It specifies CAILGLAAPRVQFF.